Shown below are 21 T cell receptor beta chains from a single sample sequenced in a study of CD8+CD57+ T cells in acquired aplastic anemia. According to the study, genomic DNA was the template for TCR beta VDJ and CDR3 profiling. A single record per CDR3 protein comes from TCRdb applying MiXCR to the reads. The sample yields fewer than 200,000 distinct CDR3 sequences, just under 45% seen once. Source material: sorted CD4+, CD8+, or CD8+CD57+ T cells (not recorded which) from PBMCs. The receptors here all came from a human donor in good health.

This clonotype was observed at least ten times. CDR3 bases: TGTGCTAGTGGCCGGGACAGGGGGCGCGCCTATGGCTACACCTTC. Protein sequence: CASGRDRGRAYGYTF. The V call is TRBV12-5, the J call TRBJ1-2; 12 positions agree with TRBD1. The germline V gene encodes CDR1 LGHNT and CDR2 FRNRAP. The CDR3 contains 15 residues. V was clipped by 6 bases and J by 4 bases; unmatched bases: 6.

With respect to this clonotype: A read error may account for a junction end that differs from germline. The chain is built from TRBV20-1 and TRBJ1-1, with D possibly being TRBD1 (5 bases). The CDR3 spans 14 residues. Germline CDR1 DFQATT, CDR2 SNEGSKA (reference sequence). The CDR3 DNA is TGCAGTGCTAGACCGACAGCCATGAGCACTGAAGCTCTCTTT. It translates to CSARPTAMSTEALF.

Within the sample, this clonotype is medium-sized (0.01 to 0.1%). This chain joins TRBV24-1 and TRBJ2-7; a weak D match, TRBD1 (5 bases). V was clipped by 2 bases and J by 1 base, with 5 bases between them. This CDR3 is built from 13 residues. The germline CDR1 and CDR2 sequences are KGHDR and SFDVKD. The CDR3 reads CATSDYRSYEQYF. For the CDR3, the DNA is TGTGCCACCAGTGATTACAGGTCCTACGAGCAGTACTTC.

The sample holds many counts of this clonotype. The CDR3 protein is CASSFHRDYTF. The CDR3 DNA is TGCGCCAGCAGCTTCCACAGGGACTACACCTTC. The V gene is TRBV4-3, the J gene TRBJ1-2; tentative D call: TRBD1 (6 bases). The CDR3 length is 11 residues. V dropped 5 bases and J dropped 10 bases, with 11 bases sitting between them. CDR1 and CDR2 from the germline V gene are LGHNA and YSLEER.

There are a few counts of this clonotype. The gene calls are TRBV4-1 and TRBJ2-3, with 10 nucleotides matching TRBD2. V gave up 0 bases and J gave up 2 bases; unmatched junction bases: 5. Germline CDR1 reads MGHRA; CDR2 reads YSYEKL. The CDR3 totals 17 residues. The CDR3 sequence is CASSQDGTSGVTDTQYF. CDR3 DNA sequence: TGCGCCAGCAGCCAAGATGGCACTAGCGGGGTCACAGATACGCAGTATTTT.

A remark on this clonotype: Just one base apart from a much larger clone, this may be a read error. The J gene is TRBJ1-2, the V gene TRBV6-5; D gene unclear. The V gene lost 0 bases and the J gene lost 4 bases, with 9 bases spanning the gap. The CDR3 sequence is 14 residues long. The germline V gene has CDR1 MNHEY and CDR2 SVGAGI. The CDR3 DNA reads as TGTGCCAGCAGTTACTCTGGACCGAGCTATGGCTACACCTTC. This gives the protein CASSYSGPSYGYTF.

DNA for the CDR3: TGCGCCAGCAGCCAGGGGGGTACTAATAGGCTGTTTTTT. As protein: CASSQGGTNRLFF. This sequence joins TRBV4-3 and TRBJ1-4, with a possible D match to TRBD1 (5 bases). Germline V gene data show CDR1 as LGHNA and CDR2 as YSLEER. This CDR3 has 13 residues. V was cut by 3 bases and J by 14 bases, with 16 bases left in between.

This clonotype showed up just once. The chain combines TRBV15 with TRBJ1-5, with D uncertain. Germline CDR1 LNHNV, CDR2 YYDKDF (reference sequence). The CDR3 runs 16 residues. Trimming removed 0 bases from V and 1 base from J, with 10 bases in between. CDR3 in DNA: TGTGCCACCAGCAGAGATGGGCAAGCAAGCAATCAGCCCCAGCATTTT. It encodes CATSRDGQASNQPQHF.

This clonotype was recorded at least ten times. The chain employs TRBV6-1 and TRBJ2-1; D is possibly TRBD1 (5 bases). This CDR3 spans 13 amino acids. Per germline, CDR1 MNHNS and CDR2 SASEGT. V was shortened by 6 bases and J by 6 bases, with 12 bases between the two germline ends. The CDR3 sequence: CASRLQVTNEQFF. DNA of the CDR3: TGTGCCAGCAGACTACAGGTAACCAATGAGCAGTTCTTC.

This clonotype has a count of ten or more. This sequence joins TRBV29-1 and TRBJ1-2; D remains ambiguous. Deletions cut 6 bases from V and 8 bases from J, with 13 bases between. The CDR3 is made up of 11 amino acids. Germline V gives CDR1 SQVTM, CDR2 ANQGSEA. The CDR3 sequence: CSVLTGGGYTF. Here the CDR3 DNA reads TGCAGCGTCTTGACGGGAGGCGGCTACACCTTC.

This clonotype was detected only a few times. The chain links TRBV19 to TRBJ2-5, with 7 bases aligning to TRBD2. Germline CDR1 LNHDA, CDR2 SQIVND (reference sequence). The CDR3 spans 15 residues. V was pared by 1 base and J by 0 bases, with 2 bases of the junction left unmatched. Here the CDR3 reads CASSIGLADQETQYF. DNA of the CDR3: TGTGCCAGTAGTATAGGTCTAGCGGACCAAGAGACCCAGTACTTC. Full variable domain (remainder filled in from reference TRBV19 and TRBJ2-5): DGGITQSPKYLFRKEGQNVTLSCEQNLNHDAMYWYRQDPGQGLRLIYYSQIVNDFQKGDIAEGYSVSREKKESFPLTVTSAQKNPTAFYLCASSIGLADQETQYFGPGTRLLVL.

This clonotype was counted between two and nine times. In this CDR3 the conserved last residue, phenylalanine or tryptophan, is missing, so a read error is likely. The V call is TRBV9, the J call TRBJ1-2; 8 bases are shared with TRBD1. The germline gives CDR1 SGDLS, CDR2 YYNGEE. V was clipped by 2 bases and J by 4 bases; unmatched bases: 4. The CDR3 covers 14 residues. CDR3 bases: TGTGCCAGCAGCGTGGACAGGGTAGCCTATGGCTACACCTCC. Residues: CASSVDRVAYGYTS.

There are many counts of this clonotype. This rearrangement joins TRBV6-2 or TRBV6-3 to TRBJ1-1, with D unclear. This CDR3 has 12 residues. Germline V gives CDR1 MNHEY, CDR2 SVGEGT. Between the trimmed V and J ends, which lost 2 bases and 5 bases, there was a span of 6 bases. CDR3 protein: CASSYGVTEAFF. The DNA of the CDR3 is TGTGCCAGCAGTTACGGCGTGACTGAAGCTTTCTTT.

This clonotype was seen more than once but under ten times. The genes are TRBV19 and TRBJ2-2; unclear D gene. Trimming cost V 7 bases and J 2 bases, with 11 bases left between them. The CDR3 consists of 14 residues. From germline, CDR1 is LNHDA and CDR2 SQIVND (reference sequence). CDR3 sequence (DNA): TGTGCCAGTATACCCCGACACAACACCGGGGAGCTGTTTTTT. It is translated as CASIPRHNTGELFF.

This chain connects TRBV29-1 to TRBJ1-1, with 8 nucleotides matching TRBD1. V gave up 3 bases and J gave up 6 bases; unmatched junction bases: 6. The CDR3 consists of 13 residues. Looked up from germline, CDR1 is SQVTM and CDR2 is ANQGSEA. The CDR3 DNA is TGCAGCGTTGACCGCGACAGGGGATCTGAAGCTTTCTTT. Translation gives CSVDRDRGSEAFF.

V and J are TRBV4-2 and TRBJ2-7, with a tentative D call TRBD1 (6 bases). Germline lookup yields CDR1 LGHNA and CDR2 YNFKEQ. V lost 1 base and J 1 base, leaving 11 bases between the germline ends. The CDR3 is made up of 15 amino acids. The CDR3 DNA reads TGTGCCAGCAGCCAAGCGGGACACCTTTCCTACGAGCAGTACTTC. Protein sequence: CASSQAGHLSYEQYF.

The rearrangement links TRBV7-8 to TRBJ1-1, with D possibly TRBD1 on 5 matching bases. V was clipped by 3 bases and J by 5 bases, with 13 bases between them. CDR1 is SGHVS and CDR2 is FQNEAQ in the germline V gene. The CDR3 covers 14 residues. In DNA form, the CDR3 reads TGTGCCAGCAGCTTGGCTGGAGCAGGGACTGAAGCTTTCTTT. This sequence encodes CASSLAGAGTEAFF.

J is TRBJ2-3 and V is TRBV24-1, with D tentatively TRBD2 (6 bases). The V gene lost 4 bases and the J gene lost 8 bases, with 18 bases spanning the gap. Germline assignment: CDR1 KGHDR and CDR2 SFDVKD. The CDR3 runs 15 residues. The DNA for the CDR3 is TGTGCCACCAGTGAGTTTCCAGGACTGGGAGGTACGCAGTATTTT. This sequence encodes CATSEFPGLGGTQYF.

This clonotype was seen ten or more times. The CDR3 reads CASSLQPAGDTQYF. CDR3 nucleotides: TGTGCCAGCAGCTTACAGCCGGCGGGAGATACGCAGTATTTT. The chain uses TRBV7-9 and TRBJ2-3; possibly TRBD2 for D (5 bases). The CDR3 has 14 amino acids. Germline V CDR1 and CDR2: SEHNR, FQNEAQ (reference sequence). Trimming took off 2 bases at V and 5 bases at J, with 11 bases between the two ends.

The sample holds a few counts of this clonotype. In nucleotides, the CDR3 is TGTGCCAGCACCCCACAGGGGGCGCTTGGCTACACCTTC. It codes for CASTPQGALGYTF. The gene calls are TRBV13 and TRBJ1-2, with 9 positions matching TRBD1. The CDR3 totals 13 residues. Germline V gene data show CDR1 as PRHDT and CDR2 as FYEKMQ (reference sequence). J lost 7 bases, V lost 7 bases, and 7 bases had no gene match.

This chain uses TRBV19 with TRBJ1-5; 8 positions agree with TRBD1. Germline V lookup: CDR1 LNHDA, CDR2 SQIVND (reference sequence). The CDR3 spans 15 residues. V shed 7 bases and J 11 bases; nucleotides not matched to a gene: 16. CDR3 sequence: CASNDRGSTLESQHF. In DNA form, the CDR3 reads TGTGCCAGTAATGACAGGGGCAGCACGTTGGAGTCCCAGCATTTT.